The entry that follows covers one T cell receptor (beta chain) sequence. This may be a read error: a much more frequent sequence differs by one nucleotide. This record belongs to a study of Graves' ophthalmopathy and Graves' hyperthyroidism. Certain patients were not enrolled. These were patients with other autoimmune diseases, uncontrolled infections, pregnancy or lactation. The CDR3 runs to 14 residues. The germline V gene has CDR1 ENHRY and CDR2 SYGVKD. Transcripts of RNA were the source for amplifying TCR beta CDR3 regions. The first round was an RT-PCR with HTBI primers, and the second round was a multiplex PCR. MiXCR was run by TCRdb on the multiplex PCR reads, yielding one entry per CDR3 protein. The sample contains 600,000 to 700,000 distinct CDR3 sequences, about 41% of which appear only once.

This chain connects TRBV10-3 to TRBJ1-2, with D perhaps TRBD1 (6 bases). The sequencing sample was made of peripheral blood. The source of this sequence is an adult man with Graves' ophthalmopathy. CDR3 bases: TGTGCCAGCAGGGCAGGGGAGGCTAACGATGGCTACACCTTC. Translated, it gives CASRAGEANDGYTF.